This T cell receptor (beta chain) comes out of a study of blood T cell repertoires in COVID-19. Background on the study: Sample material is recorded as cDNA or gDNA derived from T cells, B-cell-depleted T cells, or PBMCs.

With V trimmed by 5 bases and J by 3 bases, 11 bases remained unmatched. Germline CDR1 is MNHEY and CDR2 is SMNVEV (reference sequence). The CDR3 length is 16 residues. Clones were sequenced by immunoSEQ multiplex PCR, and TCRdb holds only the in-frame ones, with some missing. The sample includes tens of thousands of clones, roughly 83% seen only once; the top ten take approximately 10%. This TCR was sampled from a middle-aged man with COVID-19, enrolled during active disease. Sequencing was performed on peripheral blood. This rearrangement joins TRBV27 to TRBJ2-3, with TRBD2 matching 7 bases. The CDR3 bases are TGTGCCAGCAGTCTTATAACCCTGGGAGGGACAGATACGCAGTATTTT. Protein sequence: CASSLITLGGTDTQYF.